The TCR beta chain described here comes from a study of PD-L1 blockade in urothelial cancer. Study details: Samples came from 3 weeks, at the second dose, and 6 weeks into treatment. Counts from blood samples showed a median of roughly 150,000 T cells. General study results and limits: Durable benefit accompanied greater 3-week expansion of tumor-associated blood clones.

TCRdb's table, derived via immunoSEQ multiplex PCR, lists solely in-frame clones and lacks some. The sample gives 45,000 to 70,000 clones, approximately 83% of which show up once; around 14% is in the top ten. Germline CDR1 WNHNN, CDR2 SYGVQD (reference sequence). The CDR3 spans 16 residues. The V and J ends lost 3 bases and 7 bases, in that order; junction bases with no gene match: 7. Notes on this clone: Antigen: not known.

Indicated time point: pretreatment peripheral blood. This chain links TRBV10-1 with TRBJ2-1; TRBD2 aligns across 12 bases. The specimen was PBMCs, collected around atezolizumab (anti-PD-L1) treatment. This sequence was found in a man between 65 and 80 years old with urothelial cancer. The chain's CDR3 is CASSEPTSGRPNEQFF. CDR3 sequence (DNA): TGCGCCAGCAGTGAACCGACTAGCGGGAGACCGAATGAGCAGTTCTTC.